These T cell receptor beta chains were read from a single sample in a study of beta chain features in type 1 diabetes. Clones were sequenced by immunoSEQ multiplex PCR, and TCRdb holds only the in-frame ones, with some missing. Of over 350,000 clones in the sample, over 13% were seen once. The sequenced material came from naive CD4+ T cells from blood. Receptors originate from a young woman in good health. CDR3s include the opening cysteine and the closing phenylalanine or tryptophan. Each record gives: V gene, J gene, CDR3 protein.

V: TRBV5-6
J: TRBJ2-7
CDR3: CASSLQGGGYEQYF

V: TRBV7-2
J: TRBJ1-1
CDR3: CASSLDRVSAEAFF

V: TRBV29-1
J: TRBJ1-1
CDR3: CSVGLLTEAFF

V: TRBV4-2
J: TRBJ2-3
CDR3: CASSQDAAASTDTQYF

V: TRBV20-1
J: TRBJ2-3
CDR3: CRAVLRDTQYF

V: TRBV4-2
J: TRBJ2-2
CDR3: CASSQGPAGELFF

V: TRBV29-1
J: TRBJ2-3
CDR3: CSVAVGQGTDTQYF

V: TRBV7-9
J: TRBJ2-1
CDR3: CASNVAPYNEQFF

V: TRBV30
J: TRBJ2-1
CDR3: CAWSVLYNEQFF

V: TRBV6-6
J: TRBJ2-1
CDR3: CASGERAHNEQFF

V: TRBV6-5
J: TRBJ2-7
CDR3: CASSYGVRYEQYF

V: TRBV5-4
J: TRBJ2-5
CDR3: CASRREGQETQYF